This T cell receptor beta chain appears in the sequencing data of a study of blood T cell repertoires in COVID-19. Looking at the study overall: The United States, Italy and Spain supplied acute and convalescent COVID-19 samples.

Produced via immunoSEQ multiplex PCR; TCRdb's table is partial and in-frame only. The sample shows around 110,000 clones, about 89% of them seen only once. Trimming left V 1 base short and J 7 bases short, with 14 bases between. CDR1 is MGHRA and CDR2 is YSYEKL in the germline V gene. There are 15 residues in the CDR3. The sample was peripheral blood. This TCR was recovered from a man in his forties or fifties with active or convalescent COVID-19. V and J are TRBV4-1 and TRBJ2-4, with a possible D match to TRBD2 (6 bases). The CDR3 bases are TGCGCCAGCAGCCAAGTTTTTGGGGAGGAGAACATTCAGTACTTC. As protein: CASSQVFGEENIQYF.